A single sample is the source of the 24 T cell receptor beta chains below, sequenced in a study of cytomegalovirus exposure and HLA in healthy donors. PCR involved 60 Vbeta and 13 Jbeta primers. Here immunoSEQ multiplex PCR was the method, and the copy in TCRdb shows in-frame clones only, minus some. The profile shows hundreds of thousands of clones, roughly 70% of them singletons. The sequenced sample consisted of PBMCs. These receptors came from a female donor in good health and CMV-seronegative.

The CDR3, as DNA: TGTGCCAGCAGTTTATACGGTCCTAACTATGGCTACACCTTC. Translated, it gives CASSLYGPNYGYTF. The chain links TRBV27 to TRBJ1-2; D remains unclear. V lost 1 base, J lost 0 bases, and 6 bases lay in between. CDR3 length: 14 residues. The germline CDR1 and CDR2 sequences are MNHEY and SMNVEV (reference sequence).

This clone was counted a few times. The CDR3 DNA follows: TGTGCCATCAGTGAGTCAGGGTCCGGAGGTGGCTACACCTTC. This codes for CAISESGSGGGYTF. The V call is TRBV10-3, the J call TRBJ1-2, with unresolved D. The CDR3 sequence is 14 residues long. V lost 0 bases, J lost 7 bases, and 12 bases lay in between. Germline V gives CDR1 ENHRY, CDR2 SYGVKD.

This sequence joins TRBV15 and TRBJ1-3; D is unclear. Trimming left V 0 bases short and J 3 bases short, with 9 bases between. Germline loops: CDR1 LNHNV, CDR2 YYDKDF (reference sequence). The CDR3 covers 15 residues. CDR3 loop: CATSRDPGVGNTIYF. For the CDR3, the DNA is TGTGCCACCAGCAGAGATCCCGGGGTTGGAAACACCATATATTTT.

The V gene is TRBV5-4, the J gene TRBJ2-7; 10 bases line up with TRBD1. The germline V gene has CDR1 SGHNT and CDR2 YYREEE (reference sequence). The CDR3 totals 15 residues. Germline trimming cut 0 bases from V and 0 bases from J; bases unmatched to any gene: 0. The CDR3 spells CASSLGTGGSYEQYF. The CDR3 DNA reads as TGTGCCAGCAGCTTGGGGACAGGGGGCTCCTACGAGCAGTACTTC.

The chain links TRBV4-1 to TRBJ2-1; D remains unclear. The CDR3 is 11 residues long. V lost 2 bases to trimming and J lost 6 bases, with 2 bases between them. Germline V gene lookup returns CDR1 MGHRA and CDR2 YSYEKL. CDR3 region: CASSQRNEQFF. In DNA, the CDR3 is TGCGCCAGCAGCCAACGCAATGAGCAGTTCTTC.

This clone came up once. The chain combines TRBV27 with TRBJ2-2; TRBD2 matches 10 bases. From germline, CDR1 is MNHEY and CDR2 SMNVEV (reference sequence). V shed 7 bases, J shed 6 bases, and the junction held 8 bases outside the gene matches. This CDR3 is built from 15 residues. CDR3 residues: CASTTPSGRPGELFF. CDR3 coding DNA: TGTGCCAGCACAACTCCTAGCGGGAGACCCGGGGAGCTGTTTTTT.

V is TRBV7-8 and J is TRBJ2-3; 9 bases are a match to TRBD2. J gave up 1 base and V 5 bases, and 10 bases lay outside the gene matches. The CDR3 totals 17 residues. Germline V gene data show CDR1 as SGHVS and CDR2 as FQNEAQ. CDR3 nucleotides: TGTGCCAGCAGCCTTCAGGAGGGCGGGAGGGGCACAGATACGCAGTATTTT. It yields the protein CASSLQEGGRGTDTQYF.

V is TRBV10-1 and J is TRBJ1-1; TRBD1 might be the D (5 bases). CDR3 length: 13 amino acids. Germline CDR1 and CDR2: WNHNN and SYGVQD (reference sequence). Deletions cut 3 bases from V and 3 bases from J, with 8 bases between. The DNA for the CDR3 is TGCGCCAGCAGTGACAGGGTCGACACTGAAGCTTTCTTT. As protein: CASSDRVDTEAFF.

The chain is built from TRBV11-2 and TRBJ1-1; the D gene is possibly TRBD1 (6 bases). V lost 5 bases to trimming and J lost 0 bases, with 10 bases between them. Germline assignment: CDR1 SGHAT and CDR2 FQNNGV. The CDR3 extends over 14 amino acids. CDR3 amino acids: CASSPRDMNTEAFF. CDR3 coding DNA: TGTGCCAGCAGCCCTAGGGACATGAACACTGAAGCTTTCTTT.

This clone was detected only a few times. The chain combines TRBV7-8 with TRBJ2-7, with D unresolved. This CDR3 comprises 13 residues. V was trimmed by 1 base and J by 6 bases, leaving 10 bases between them. The germline gives CDR1 SGHVS, CDR2 FQNEAQ. The DNA of the CDR3 is TGTGCCAGCAGCTTAGATCCGGGTTTCGAGCAGTACTTC. Translation: CASSLDPGFEQYF.

This chain connects TRBV25-1 to TRBJ1-2; 8 bases match TRBD1. CDR1 and CDR2 from the germline V gene are MGHDK and SYGVNS. This CDR3 contains 16 residues. V lost 2 bases to trimming and J lost 0 bases; unmatched junction nucleotides: 5. The CDR3 DNA reads TGTGCCAGCAGTGAAAGACAGGGGACGCCTAACTATGGCTACACCTTC. Protein product: CASSERQGTPNYGYTF.

A few counts support this clone. This chain connects TRBV27 to TRBJ2-7; the match to TRBD1 covers 11 bases. The CDR3 is made up of 13 amino acids. V was pared by 6 bases and J by 7 bases, with 5 bases of the junction left unmatched. Germline CDR1 reads MNHEY; CDR2 reads SMNVEV (reference sequence). The CDR3 here is CASSPDRGREQYF. CDR3 DNA: TGTGCCAGCAGCCCGGACAGGGGGCGTGAGCAGTACTTC.

This clone turned up a few times. The chain joins TRBV7-9 to TRBJ2-5; 9 nucleotides agree with TRBD1. The CDR3 length is 16 residues. The trim removed 4 bases at V and 5 bases at J, leaving 11 bases unmatched. CDR1 is SEHNR and CDR2 is FQNEAQ in the germline V gene (reference sequence). The CDR3 sequence: CASSSKWTGEVETQYF. CDR3 in DNA: TGTGCCAGCAGCTCAAAATGGACAGGGGAGGTGGAGACCCAGTACTTC.

The chain couples TRBV11-2 to TRBJ2-7, with 8 bases that match TRBD1. The CDR3 runs 14 residues. In germline, CDR1 is SGHAT, CDR2 FQNNGV. V lost 0 bases to trimming and J lost 3 bases; unmatched junction nucleotides: 1. CDR3 nucleotides: TGTGCCAGCAGCTTAGAGACAGGGGACTACGAGCAGTACTTC. Translated: CASSLETGDYEQYF.

The gene calls are TRBV27 and TRBJ2-6; tentatively, D is TRBD1 (6 bases). With 2 bases removed from V and 2 bases from J, the gap between germline ends came to 19 bases. Germline V gene lookup returns CDR1 MNHEY and CDR2 SMNVEV (reference sequence). This CDR3 is built from 19 residues. The chain's CDR3 is CASSLAVQGRSAGANVLTF. For the CDR3, the DNA is TGTGCCAGCAGTTTAGCAGTACAGGGCCGTTCGGCTGGGGCCAACGTCCTGACTTTC.

This chain links TRBV5-5 with TRBJ1-1; 10 nucleotides align to TRBD1. The CDR3 is 16 residues long. The germline V gene has CDR1 SGHKS and CDR2 YYEKEE (reference sequence). Trimming at V came to 5 bases and at J to 0 bases, leaving 7 bases not matched to a gene. The CDR3 loop is CASRTGTGVMNTEAFF. The CDR3 DNA sequence: TGTGCCAGCAGGACCGGGACAGGGGTTATGAACACTGAAGCTTTCTTT.

This sequence joins TRBV6-5 and TRBJ1-1; 7 bases are a match to TRBD1. Germline V gene lookup returns CDR1 MNHEY and CDR2 SVGAGI. CDR3 length: 13 residues. The V and J ends lost 6 bases and 10 bases, in that order; junction bases with no gene match: 11. The CDR3 sequence is CASSTDRAEGAFF. The CDR3 DNA sequence: TGTGCCAGCAGCACCGACAGGGCCGAGGGAGCTTTCTTT.

V usage is TRBV4-1 and J usage is TRBJ2-1, with 8 positions matching TRBD2. With 5 bases clipped from V and 1 base from J, the junction kept 4 bases outside the gene matches. This CDR3 is built from 15 residues. Germline V gives CDR1 MGHRA, CDR2 YSYEKL. The CDR3 DNA reads as TGCGCCAGCAGCTCGCGGGAGGCGTCCTACAATGAGCAGTTCTTC. Translation: CASSSREASYNEQFF.

The chain joins TRBV5-1 to TRBJ1-5; 7 bases fit TRBD1. J lost 4 bases, V lost 0 bases, and 4 bases had no gene match. Germline assignment: CDR1 SGHRS and CDR2 YFSETQ. This CDR3 is built from 15 residues. In DNA, the CDR3 is TGCGCCAGCAGCTTGGTGCCAGGGGGGAATCAGCCCCAGCATTTT. Protein: CASSLVPGGNQPQHF.

This clone was observed once. The V call is TRBV11-2, the J call TRBJ2-3; D possibly corresponds to TRBD2 (5 bases). The CDR3 sequence is 13 residues long. In germline, CDR1 is SGHAT, CDR2 FQNNGV. Trimming took 3 bases from V and 3 from J, leaving 7 bases between them. The CDR3 DNA reads as TGTGCCAGCAGCTTTGGAGGAACAGATACGCAGTATTTT. It encodes CASSFGGTDTQYF.

The V gene is TRBV11-3, the J gene TRBJ2-7; the D gene is possibly TRBD1 (5 bases). The CDR3 extends over 15 amino acids. Trimming took off 5 bases at V and 0 bases at J, with 14 bases between the two ends. Per germline, CDR1 SGHNT and CDR2 YENEEA. CDR3 in DNA: TGTGCCAGCAGCGCAGGGCCCCATAGCTCCTACGAGCAGTACTTC. It translates to CASSAGPHSSYEQYF.

The chain joins TRBV28 to TRBJ1-2; TRBD1 is a possible D gene (5 bases). There are 17 residues in the CDR3. Trimming cost V 7 bases and J 0 bases, with 21 bases left between them. Per the germline V gene, CDR1 is MDHEN and CDR2 is SYDVKM. DNA of the CDR3: TGTGCCAGCACAAGCTTCTCATGGGGGGTACCTAACTATGGCTACACCTTC. Encoded protein: CASTSFSWGVPNYGYTF.

The chain recombines TRBV7-9 with TRBJ2-1, with D perhaps matching TRBD1 (5 bases). The CDR3 loop spans 17 amino acids. V was clipped by 5 bases and J by 6 bases, with 23 bases between them. The germline gives CDR1 SEHNR, CDR2 FQNEAQ (reference sequence). The CDR3 DNA is TGTGCCAGCAGCCGCCTAGGGGCAATTCCAGGAGTCAATGAGCAGTTCTTC. Translating gives CASSRLGAIPGVNEQFF.

This chain links TRBV7-9 with TRBJ2-3, with a weak D call TRBD2 (5 bases). The CDR3 length is 15 residues. Per the germline V gene, CDR1 is SEHNR and CDR2 is FQNEAQ (reference sequence). V lost 2 bases and J 1 base, leaving 10 bases between the germline ends. The CDR3 reads CASSLLLVGTDTQYF. CDR3 in DNA: TGTGCCAGCAGCTTACTACTAGTGGGCACAGATACGCAGTATTTT.